A selection of T cell receptor beta chains follows, all from one sample in a study of CD4+ T cells in melanoma. Generated by immunoSEQ multiplex PCR, the TCRdb table keeps only in-frame clones and is missing some. The sample yields roughly 11,000 clones, 67% seen once. The sequenced material came from cells from a culture (not recorded whether cultured in vitro). The source of these receptors is a human donor with melanoma. Each CDR3 is given with its conserved first and last residue. The D gene is left open where the match is weak. Expanded clones get a size class; other rows say once, few or many, or leave the size out.

d_gene	j_gene	abundance	v_gene	CDR3nt	CDR3aa
TRBD1	TRBJ1-5	.	TRBV30	TGTGCCTGGAGTGTACAAGGGGGCGGGAGGCAGCCCCAGCATTTT	CAWSVQGGGRQPQHF
.	TRBJ2-7	few	TRBV27	TGTGCCAGCAGTTTAATTTCACAGGGTATCTACGAGCAGTACTTC	CASSLISQGIYEQYF
TRBD1	TRBJ2-7	.	TRBV6-9	TGTGCCACCCCCACACCTGGACAGGGGAGTAGCTACGAGCAGTACTTC	CATPTPGQGSSYEQYF
TRBD1	TRBJ1-1	.	TRBV6-6	TGTGCCAGTACTTCAGGGGGATTTAACACTGAAGCTTTCTTT	CASTSGGFNTEAFF
.	TRBJ1-3	few	TRBV4-1	TGCGCCAGCAGCCGTTGGTCGACTGGAAACACCATATATTTT	CASSRWSTGNTIYF
.	TRBJ2-3	.	TRBV2	TGTGCCAGCGGCTTGCGGGGCAGCACAGATACGCAGTATTTT	CASGLRGSTDTQYF
.	TRBJ2-7	.	TRBV6-1	TGTGCCAGCAGTCAAAAGACGGTCCCCTACGAGCAGTACTTC	CASSQKTVPYEQYF
TRBD1	TRBJ2-5	.	TRBV5-5	TGTGCCAGCAGCTTGGTTACAGGGGCCCAAGAGACCCAGTACTTC	CASSLVTGAQETQYF
TRBD2	TRBJ2-2	.	TRBV5-1	TGCGCCAGCAGCCAGCTGCGGGGGGTAACCGGGGAGCTGTTTTTT	CASSQLRGVTGELFF
.	TRBJ2-2	.	TRBV2	TGTGCCAGCCGTCACGGGGCCGGGGAGCTGTTTTTT	CASRHGAGELFF
.	TRBJ2-3	few	TRBV25-1	TGTGCCAGCACTAAGGGGCGAGATACGCAGTATTTT	CASTKGRDTQYF
.	TRBJ2-3	.	TRBV7-2	TGTGCCAGCAGCTTATTCCCCCGTCCGGATACGCAGTATTTT	CASSLFPRPDTQYF
TRBD2	TRBJ2-7	.	TRBV7-2	TGTGCCAGCAGCTTCCTCCTAGCGGGGGAAATTGAGCAGTACTTC	CASSFLLAGEIEQYF
TRBD1	TRBJ1-2	.	TRBV18	TGTGCCAGCTCACCACAATCGACAGGGGATGGCTACACCTTC	CASSPQSTGDGYTF
.	TRBJ1-3	.	TRBV30	TGTGCCTGGAGCAGGTCCGCGGTGTCTGGAAACACCATATATTTT	CAWSRSAVSGNTIYF
TRBD1	TRBJ2-5	.	TRBV11-2	TGTGCCAGCAGCTCAGGGGGTGTAGAGACCCAGTACTTC	CASSSGGVETQYF
TRBD1	TRBJ1-2	few	TRBV19	TGTGCCAGTAGTATCCCCGGACAGGGGGCGCATGGCTACACCTTC	CASSIPGQGAHGYTF
.	TRBJ1-4	.	TRBV5-4	TGTGCCAGCAGCTCCCCGGACGGAGATAATGAAAAACTGTTTTTT	CASSSPDGDNEKLFF
.	TRBJ1-3	.	TRBV4-1	TGCGCCAGCAGCCACGGTAGGGCGGGAGGAAACACCATATATTTT	CASSHGRAGGNTIYF
.	TRBJ2-5	.	TRBV11-2	TGTGCCAGCACCTTCTCGGAGGGCGAGACCCAGTACTTC	CASTFSEGETQYF
.	TRBJ2-5	.	TRBV7-3	TGTGCCAGCAGCTTAAACCCCCAAGAGACCCAGTACTTC	CASSLNPQETQYF
.	TRBJ2-5	few	TRBV4-2	TGTGCCAGCAGCCAAGATAACGGGGACATGTACCAAGAGACCCAGTACTTC	CASSQDNGDMYQETQYF
.	TRBJ2-3	.	TRBV10-2	TGCGCCACCAGGGTAGAGTATGCGACAGATACGCAGTATTTT	CATRVEYATDTQYF
TRBD2	TRBJ2-3	.	TRBV7-3	TGTGCCAGCAGCTTAACCGGGGGGAGGACAGATACGCAGTATTTT	CASSLTGGRTDTQYF
.	TRBJ1-6	few	TRBV2	TGTGCCAGCAGTGGACAGGTCAACAATTCACCCCTCCACTTT	CASSGQVNNSPLHF
.	TRBJ2-1	.	TRBV2	TGTGCCAGCAACCGGGACTCCTACAATGAGCAGTTCTTC	CASNRDSYNEQFF
TRBD2	TRBJ2-2	.	TRBV5-1	TGCGCCAGCAGCCCCGGCGCTAGCGGGGGCGATAACACCGGGGAGCTGTTTTTT	CASSPGASGGDNTGELFF
.	TRBJ2-7	once	TRBV11-2	TGTGCCAGCAGCTTAGATCGTCGGTACGAGCAGTACTTC	CASSLDRRYEQYF
.	TRBJ1-4	.	TRBV5-5	TGTGCCAGCAGCTTCGGGTCGGGGGATGGGGGGGAAAAACTGTTTTTT	CASSFGSGDGGEKLFF
TRBD1	TRBJ1-6	few	TRBV19	TGTGCCAGTAGTGCACCGGACAGGTCTAATTCACCCCTCCACTTT	CASSAPDRSNSPLHF
.	TRBJ2-6	.	TRBV5-1	TGCGCCAGCAGCTTATCGTCCTCTGGGGCCAACGTCCTGACTTTC	CASSLSSSGANVLTF
TRBD2	TRBJ2-2	.	TRBV27	TGTGCCAGCAGTACAACGGGACTAGCCACCACCGGGGAGCTGTTTTTT	CASSTTGLATTGELFF
.	TRBJ2-1	.	TRBV15	TGTGCCACCAGCAGAGATTCGGGGCATGAGCAGTTCTTC	CATSRDSGHEQFF
.	TRBJ2-5	.	TRBV20-1	TGCAGTGCTCCGGATGAAGAGACCCAGTACTTC	CSAPDEETQYF
TRBD2	TRBJ2-5	.	TRBV4-1	TGCGCCAGCAGCCAAGGCGGGGGGGACCAAGAGACCCAGTACTTC	CASSQGGGDQETQYF
.	TRBJ2-2	few	TRBV5-4	TGTGCCAGCAGCCGTGTAGTAACCGGGGAGCTGTTTTTT	CASSRVVTGELFF
.	TRBJ1-5	few	TRBV19	TGTGCCAGTAGTAGACAGCCCGAAAATCAGCCCCAGCATTTT	CASSRQPENQPQHF
.	TRBJ2-2	.	TRBV11-2	TGTGCCAGCAGCTTAGTCGGCACCCAGAACACCGGGGAGCTGTTTTTT	CASSLVGTQNTGELFF
.	TRBJ1-6	.	TRBV18	TGTGCCAGCTCACCAGGGGTGGATTCACCCCTCCACTTT	CASSPGVDSPLHF
TRBD1	TRBJ1-1	few	TRBV5-1	TGCGCCAGCAGCTTGGCCACAGGGGTCGGGACTGAAGCTTTCTTT	CASSLATGVGTEAFF
.	TRBJ1-5	few	TRBV19	TGTGCCAGTAGTATAGATGGGGTAACAGGATATCAGCCCCAGCATTTT	CASSIDGVTGYQPQHF
.	TRBJ1-5	few	TRBV30	TGTGCCTGGAGTGTTGGTAGGGGGACAAGCAGCAATCAGCCCCAGCATTTT	CAWSVGRGTSSNQPQHF
.	TRBJ2-3	.	TRBV7-3	TGTGCCAGCAGCTTAGCGGGGCCGGCAGATACGCAGTATTTT	CASSLAGPADTQYF
.	TRBJ1-4	.	TRBV19	TGTGCCAGTAGTATCTTTGGAACAGGGTGGGGAGAAAAACTGTTTTTT	CASSIFGTGWGEKLFF
.	TRBJ1-2	.	TRBV21-1	TGTGCCAGCAGCAAAGGCGGGGTCCGTCCTGGCTACACCTTC	CASSKGGVRPGYTF
TRBD1	TRBJ2-3	once	TRBV14	TGTGCCAGCAGCCAAAACAGGGGAGATACGCAGTATTTT	CASSQNRGDTQYF
.	TRBJ1-2	.	TRBV7-9	TGTGCCAGCAGCTCCGACGTGGGAGGCTACACCTTC	CASSSDVGGYTF
TRBD1	TRBJ2-1	.	TRBV7-3	TGTGCCAGCAGCTTACGACCTAACAGGGGGGAGCAGTTCTTC	CASSLRPNRGEQFF
.	TRBJ2-5	.	TRBV11-3	TGTGCCAGCAGCTCCGGGCAGACCCAGTACTTC	CASSSGQTQYF
.	TRBJ2-1	.	TRBV11-2	TGTGCCAGCAGCTTATTAGGAAATGAGCAGTTCTTC	CASSLLGNEQFF
.	TRBJ2-7	.	TRBV7-2	TGTGCCAGCAGCTTCGGCGAGCAGTACTTC	CASSFGEQYF
.	TRBJ2-7	.	TRBV2	TGTGCCAGCAGCGTCGCACCGCCCTACGAGCAGTACTTC	CASSVAPPYEQYF
.	TRBJ2-7	.	TRBV28	TGTGCCAGCACCCCCAGGGCCAGACCCGAGCAGTACTTC	CASTPRARPEQYF